What follows is one TCR beta chain and its context. Antigen: not known. Combining a sample-barcoded 5' primer with a J-beta primer mix, a second PCR ran for 7 to 11 cycles. One entry per CDR3 protein results from TCRdb running MiXCR on the 5' RACE reads. Among nearly 1 million distinct CDR3 sequences, roughly half were seen once, and the ten largest hold 20% to 25%. The data were taken from a study of blood T cells in healthy people across ages. Study-wide points: Fewer expanded clones and more diversity marked long-lived versus aged donors.

V shed 2 bases, J shed 2 bases, and the junction held 9 bases outside the gene matches. This CDR3 comprises 15 residues. Germline-derived CDR1 and CDR2 are DFQATT and SNEGSKA (reference sequence). The receptor's source is a woman in her fifties or sixties in good health. This chain connects TRBV20-1 to TRBJ2-7; 7 positions agree with TRBD2. Material: blood. This CDR3 reads CSARPSGRATYEQYF. The CDR3 DNA is TGCAGTGCTAGACCTAGCGGACGAGCAACCTACGAGCAGTACTTC.